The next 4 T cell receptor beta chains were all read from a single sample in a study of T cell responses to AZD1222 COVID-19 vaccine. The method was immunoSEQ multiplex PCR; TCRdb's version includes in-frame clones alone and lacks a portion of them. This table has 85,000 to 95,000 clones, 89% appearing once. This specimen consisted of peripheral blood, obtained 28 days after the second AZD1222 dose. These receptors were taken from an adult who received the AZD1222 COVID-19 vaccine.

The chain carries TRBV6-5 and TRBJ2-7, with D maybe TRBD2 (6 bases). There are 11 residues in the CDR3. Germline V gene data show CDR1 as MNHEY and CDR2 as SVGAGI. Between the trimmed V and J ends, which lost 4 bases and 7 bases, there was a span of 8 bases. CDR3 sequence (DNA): TGTGCCAGCAGTTTGGGGGGTGAGCAGTACTTC. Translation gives CASSLGGEQYF.

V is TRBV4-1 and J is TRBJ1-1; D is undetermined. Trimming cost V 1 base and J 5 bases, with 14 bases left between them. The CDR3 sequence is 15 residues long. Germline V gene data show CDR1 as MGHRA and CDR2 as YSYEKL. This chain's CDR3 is CASSQVFGRLTEAFF. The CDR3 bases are TGCGCCAGCAGCCAAGTGTTTGGGAGGCTAACTGAAGCTTTCTTT.

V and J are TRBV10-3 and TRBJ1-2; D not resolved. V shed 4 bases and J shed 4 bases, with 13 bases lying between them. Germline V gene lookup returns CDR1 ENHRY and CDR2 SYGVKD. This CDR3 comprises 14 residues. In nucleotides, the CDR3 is TGTGCCATCAGTGTCGCGGCAGATCCCTATGGCTACACCTTC. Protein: CAISVAADPYGYTF.

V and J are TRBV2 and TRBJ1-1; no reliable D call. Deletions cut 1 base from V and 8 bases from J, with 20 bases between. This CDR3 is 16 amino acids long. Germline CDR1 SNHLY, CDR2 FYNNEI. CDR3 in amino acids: CASSEDRAVSNSEAFF. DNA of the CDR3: TGTGCCAGCAGTGAAGATAGGGCAGTTAGCAATTCCGAAGCTTTCTTT.